A selection of T cell receptor beta chains follows, all from one sample in a study of blood T cell repertoires in COVID-19. Measured with immunoSEQ multiplex PCR; TCRdb has only the in-frame clones, and not every one. The data show tens of thousands of clones, around 88% seen once. The source material was peripheral blood. These receptors were taken from a woman of 80 years or more with acute or convalescent COVID-19. CDR3s include the opening cysteine and the closing phenylalanine or tryptophan. Fields, in order: V gene, D gene, J gene, clone size, CDR3 DNA, CDR3 protein. A D gene is named only where the DNA matches it firmly. For some rows the clone size is stated as once, few or many, or as a class when expanded; others skip it.

>TRBV28|NA|TRBJ1-4|NA
TGTGCCAGCAGTGAGCGTTGGGCTAATGAAAAACTGTTTTTT
CASSERWANEKLFF
>TRBV3-1/TRBV3-2|NA|TRBJ1-5|NA
TGTGCCAGCAGCCAAGCAGGAGGGTCTGGGCAGCCCCAGCATTTT
CASSQAGGSGQPQHF
>TRBV24-1|NA|TRBJ1-4|NA
TGTGCCACCATTCGACAGCTAACTAATGAAAAACTGTTTTTT
CATIRQLTNEKLFF
>TRBV7-9|NA|TRBJ1-5|NA
TGTGCCAGCAGCGCTAGTAGCGGGAATCAGCCCCAGCATTTT
CASSASSGNQPQHF
>TRBV5-4|NA|TRBJ2-2|NA
TGTGCCAGCAGCTTCCAGAACACCGGGGAGCTGTTTTTT
CASSFQNTGELFF
>TRBV28|NA|TRBJ2-7|NA
TGTGCCAGTTTGGATCGGACTTCATCTGCGAGGGAGCAGTACTTC
CASLDRTSSAREQYF
>TRBV6-5|NA|TRBJ1-1|NA
TGTGCCAGCAAGTACATGAACACTGAAGCTTTCTTT
CASKYMNTEAFF
>TRBV25-1|NA|TRBJ1-5|NA
TGTGCCAGCAGTCAGACAGGAGTTAGCAATCAGCCCCAGCATTTT
CASSQTGVSNQPQHF
>TRBV12-3/TRBV12-4|NA|TRBJ1-3|once
TGTGCCAGCAGTTTGGGGCTAGACACCATATATTTT
CASSLGLDTIYF
>TRBV30|NA|TRBJ1-5|NA
TGTGCCTGGAGTGACGGGAACAATCAGCCCCAGCATTTT
CAWSDGNNQPQHF
>TRBV2|NA|TRBJ1-5|few
TGTGCCAGCAGTGAACTATGGGGGGGGAATCAGCCCCAGCATTTT
CASSELWGGNQPQHF
>TRBV7-3|NA|TRBJ2-1|NA
TGTGCCAGCAGCAAGACTAGCTACAATGAGCAGTTCTTC
CASSKTSYNEQFF
>TRBV14|TRBD1|TRBJ1-1|NA
TGTGCCAGCAGCCCGAGGACAGGGGGCACTGAAGCTTTCTTT
CASSPRTGGTEAFF
>TRBV12-3/TRBV12-4|NA|TRBJ2-7|NA
TGTGCCAGCAGTGAGGCGATTTTCAAGCAGTACTTC
CASSEAIFKQYF
>TRBV30|NA|TRBJ2-4|NA
TGTGCCTGGAGAAGGAGAGGAAACATTCAGTACTTC
CAWRRRGNIQYF
>TRBV11-2|TRBD1|TRBJ1-6|few
TGTGCCAGCAGCCTAACAGGGGAGAATTCACCCCTCCACTTT
CASSLTGENSPLHF
>TRBV3-1/TRBV3-2|NA|TRBJ2-5|NA
TGTGCCAGCAGCCAAGAGCTCAGAACAGGGCAAGAGACCCAGTACTTC
CASSQELRTGQETQYF
>TRBV29-1|TRBD1|TRBJ2-7|NA
TGCAGCGCTTCTTCCGGGACAGGGGTCTACGAGCAGTACTTC
CSASSGTGVYEQYF
>TRBV10-1|NA|TRBJ2-1|NA
TGCGCCAGCAGTGAGGGCAGTTACAATGAGCAGTTCTTC
CASSEGSYNEQFF